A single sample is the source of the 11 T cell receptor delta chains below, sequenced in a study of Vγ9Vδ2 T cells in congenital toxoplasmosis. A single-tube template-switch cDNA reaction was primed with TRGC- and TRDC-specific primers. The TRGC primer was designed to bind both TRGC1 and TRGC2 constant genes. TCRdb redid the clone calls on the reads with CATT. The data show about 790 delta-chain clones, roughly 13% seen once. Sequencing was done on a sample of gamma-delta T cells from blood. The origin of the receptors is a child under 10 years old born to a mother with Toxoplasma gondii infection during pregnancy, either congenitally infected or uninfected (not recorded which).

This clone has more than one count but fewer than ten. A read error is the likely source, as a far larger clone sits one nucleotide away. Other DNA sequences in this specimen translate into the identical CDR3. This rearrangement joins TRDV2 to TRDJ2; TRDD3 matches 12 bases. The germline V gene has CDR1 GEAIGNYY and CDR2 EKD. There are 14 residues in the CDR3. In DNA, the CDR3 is TGTGCCTGTGACATACTGGGGGATACAGCTCAACTCTTCTTT. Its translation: CACDILGDTAQLFF.

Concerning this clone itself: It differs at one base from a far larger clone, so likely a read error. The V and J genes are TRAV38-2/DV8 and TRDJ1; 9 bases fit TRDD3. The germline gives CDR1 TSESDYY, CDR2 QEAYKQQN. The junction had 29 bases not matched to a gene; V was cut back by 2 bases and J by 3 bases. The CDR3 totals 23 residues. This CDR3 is CAYRRGLPRRPTGGQRYADKLIF. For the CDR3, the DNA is TGTGCTTATAGGAGGGGTCTCCCACGACGCCCGACTGGGGGACAGAGGTACGCCGATAAACTCATCTTT.

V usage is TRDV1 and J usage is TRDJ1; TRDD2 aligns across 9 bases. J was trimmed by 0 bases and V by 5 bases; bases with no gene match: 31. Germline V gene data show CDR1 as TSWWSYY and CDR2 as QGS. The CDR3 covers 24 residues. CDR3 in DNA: TGTGCTCTTGGGCGAAAACTTAACCTTCCTACGGATCGGTGGGGGTTGCTACACACCGATAAACTCATCTTT. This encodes CALGRKLNLPTDRWGLLHTDKLIF.

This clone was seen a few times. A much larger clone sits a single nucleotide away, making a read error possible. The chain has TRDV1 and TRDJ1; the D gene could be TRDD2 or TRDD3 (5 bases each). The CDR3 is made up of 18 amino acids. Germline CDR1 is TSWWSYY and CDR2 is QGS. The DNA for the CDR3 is TGTGCTATTGGGGAACCGTCCCTTCACTGTTCGGCGGGATCTAAACTCATCTTT. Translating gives CAIGEPSLHCSAGSKLIF.

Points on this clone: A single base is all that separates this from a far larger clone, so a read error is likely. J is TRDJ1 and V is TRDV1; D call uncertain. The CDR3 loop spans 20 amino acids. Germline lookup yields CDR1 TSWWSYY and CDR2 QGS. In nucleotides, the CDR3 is TGTGCTCTTGGATCAACTCGCCCCGTTCCGCACGGAGTTTACACCGATATACTCATCTTT. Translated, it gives CALGSTRPVPHGVYTDILIF.

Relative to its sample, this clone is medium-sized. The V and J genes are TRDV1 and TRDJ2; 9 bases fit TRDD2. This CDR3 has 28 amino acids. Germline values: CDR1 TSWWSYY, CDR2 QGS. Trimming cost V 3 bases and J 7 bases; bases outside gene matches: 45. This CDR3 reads CALGDLNAGGTGLPTGRGDVPSGAQLFF. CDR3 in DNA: TGTGCTCTTGGGGATCTAAACGCGGGAGGCACAGGCCTTCCTACGGGGAGGGGAGACGTACCCTCGGGAGCACAACTCTTCTTT.

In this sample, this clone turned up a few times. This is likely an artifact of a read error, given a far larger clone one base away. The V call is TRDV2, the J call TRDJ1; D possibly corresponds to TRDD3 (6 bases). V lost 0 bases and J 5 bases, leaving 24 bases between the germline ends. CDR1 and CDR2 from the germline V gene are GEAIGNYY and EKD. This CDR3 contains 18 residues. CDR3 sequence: CACDTRGVLGTLTDKLIF. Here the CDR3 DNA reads TGTGCCTGTGACACCAGGGGTGTGCTGGGGACCTTGACAGATAAACTCATCTTT.

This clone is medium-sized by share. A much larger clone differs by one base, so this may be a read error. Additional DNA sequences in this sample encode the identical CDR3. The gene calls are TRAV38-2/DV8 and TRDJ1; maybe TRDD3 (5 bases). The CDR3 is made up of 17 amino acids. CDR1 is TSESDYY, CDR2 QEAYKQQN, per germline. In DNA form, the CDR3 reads TGTGCTTATAGGAGCGCGCGGAGGGGGCGGTACACAGATAAACTCATCTTT. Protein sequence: CAYRSARRGRYTDKLIF.

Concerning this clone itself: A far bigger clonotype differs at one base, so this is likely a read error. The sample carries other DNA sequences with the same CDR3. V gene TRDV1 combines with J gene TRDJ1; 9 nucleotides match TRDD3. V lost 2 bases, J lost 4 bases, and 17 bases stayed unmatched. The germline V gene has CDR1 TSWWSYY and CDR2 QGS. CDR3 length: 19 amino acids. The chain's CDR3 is CALGEIKSDWGRLNDKLIF. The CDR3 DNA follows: TGTGCTCTTGGGGAAATTAAGTCTGACTGGGGGAGACTTAACGATAAACTCATCTTT.

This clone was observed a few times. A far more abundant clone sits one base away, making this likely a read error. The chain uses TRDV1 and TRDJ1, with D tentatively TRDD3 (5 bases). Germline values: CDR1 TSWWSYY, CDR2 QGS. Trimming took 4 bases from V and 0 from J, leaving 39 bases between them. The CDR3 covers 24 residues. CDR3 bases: TGTGCTCTTGGGGTTAATGATTTCATACGTCTAGTGTGTTCCCTTAGGGGGTACACCGATAAACTCATCTTT. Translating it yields CALGVNDFIRLVCSLRGYTDKLIF.

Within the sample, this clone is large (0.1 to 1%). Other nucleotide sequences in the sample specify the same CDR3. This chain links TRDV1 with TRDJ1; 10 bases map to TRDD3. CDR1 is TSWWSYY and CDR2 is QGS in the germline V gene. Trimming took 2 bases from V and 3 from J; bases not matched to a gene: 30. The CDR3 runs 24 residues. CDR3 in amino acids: CALGEGSSLPSWQGDTRAADKLIF. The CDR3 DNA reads TGTGCTCTTGGGGAAGGGAGTTCCCTCCCGAGTTGGCAGGGGGATACGCGGGCGGCCGATAAACTCATCTTT.